Below are 26 T cell receptor beta chains sequenced from a single sample in a study of monozygotic twins with inflammatory bowel disease. TCRdb reprocessed the 5' RACE reads and keeps a single row for each CDR3 protein, giving no DNA. In total, the table holds just over 300,000 distinct CDR3 sequences. Sequences were obtained from blood. The receptors were gathered from a human donor with ulcerative colitis or Crohn's disease, or a healthy co-twin of an affected twin (not recorded which).

CDR3 sequence reads: CASSSPGTGRYEQYF. The chain combines TRBV7-9 with TRBJ2-7; TCRdb names TRBD1, which stays unverified in the absence of DNA. The germline gives CDR1 SEHNR, CDR2 FQNEAQ (reference sequence). This CDR3 region has 15 residues. The full variable domain, with the rest looked up from reference TRBV7-9 and TRBJ2-7, is DTGVSQNPRHKITKRGQNVTFRCDPISEHNRLYWYRQTLGQGPEFLTYFQNEAQLEKSRLLSDRFSAERPKGSFSTLEIQRTEQGDSAMYLCASSSPGTGRYEQYFGPGTRLTVT.

V gene TRBV5-1 combines with J gene TRBJ2-2; as DNA is missing, the TRBD1 call by TCRdb cannot be tested. The CDR3 is made up of 15 amino acids. Germline loops: CDR1 SGHRS, CDR2 YFSETQ. The chain's CDR3 is CASSRDTGLSGELFF.

The rearrangement links TRBV6-2 or TRBV6-3 to TRBJ1-4; TCRdb's D gene call, TRBD1, goes unchecked for lack of DNA. The germline CDR1 and CDR2 sequences are MNHEY and SVGEGT. This CDR3 comprises 15 residues. Here the CDR3 reads CASRQPTGTNEKLFF.

V is TRBV6-2 or TRBV6-3 and J is TRBJ2-3; the D call of TRBD2 rests on TCRdb alone, since no DNA is present to check it. The CDR3 sequence is 16 residues long. CDR1 MNHEY and CDR2 SVGEGT come from the germline V gene. The chain's CDR3 is CASSPLERGVRDTQYF.

The CDR3: CASRWDFLPPEAFF. The chain employs TRBV25-1 and TRBJ1-1. The CDR3 has 14 residues. The germline gives CDR1 MGHDK, CDR2 SYGVNS.

This sequence joins TRBV15 and TRBJ2-7; lacking DNA, the TRBD1 call made by TCRdb goes unchecked. This CDR3 region has 14 residues. Per the germline V gene, CDR1 is LNHNV and CDR2 is YYDKDF (reference sequence). This chain's CDR3 is CATSRQGFTYEQYF.

The chain recombines TRBV10-3 with TRBJ2-7. The germline CDR1 and CDR2 sequences are ENHRY and SYGVKD. This CDR3 comprises 17 residues. This CDR3 is CAISALARQGNSYEQYF.

The chain recombines TRBV6-5 with TRBJ2-1; TCRdb selects TRBD2, and the lack of DNA leaves this call unchecked. CDR3 length equals 17 residues. Germline V CDR1 and CDR2: MNHEY, SVGAGI. CDR3 in amino acids: CASSYSSSGMSYNEQFF.

V usage is TRBV5-6 and J usage is TRBJ1-6. Germline assignment: CDR1 SGHDT and CDR2 YYEEEE. This CDR3 has 14 residues. CDR3 sequence reads: CASSRGGNNSPLHF.

The chain joins TRBV28 to TRBJ1-4. This CDR3 is built from 16 residues. Germline CDR1 reads MDHEN; CDR2 reads SYDVKM. The CDR3 is CASSLRQGPLGEKLFF.

The chain uses TRBV11-3 and TRBJ2-3. Per germline, CDR1 SGHNT and CDR2 YENEEA. The CDR3 runs to 13 residues. The CDR3 sequence is CASSLGFPDTQYF.

The chain is built from TRBV24-1 and TRBJ1-2; TCRdb proposes TRBD1, but this gene call is untestable without DNA. The CDR3 has 13 amino acids. The germline gives CDR1 KGHDR, CDR2 SFDVKD. The CDR3 loop is CATSRGDSYGYTF.

The chain joins TRBV13 to TRBJ2-2; TCRdb reports TRBD2, a call that lacks DNA to check it against. CDR3 length: 14 residues. Germline V gives CDR1 PRHDT, CDR2 FYEKMQ (reference sequence). The chain's CDR3 is CASRVGLPAGELFF.

The chain has TRBV5-6 and TRBJ1-2; TCRdb indicates TRBD1, and absent DNA this call remains unverified. Germline V CDR1 and CDR2: SGHDT, YYEEEE. CDR3 length: 12 amino acids. CDR3 residues: CASSSRGGGYTF.

J is TRBJ1-5 and V is TRBV7-2; TCRdb reports TRBD1, a call that lacks DNA to check it against. CDR3 length equals 15 residues. Per germline, CDR1 SGHTA and CDR2 FQGNSA. Here the CDR3 reads CASSLQGALGQPQHF.

This chain links TRBV18 with TRBJ2-1; TCRdb lists TRBD1, though no DNA is available to test this call. CDR3 length: 17 amino acids. Germline loops: CDR1 KGHSH, CDR2 LQKENI. CDR3: CASSSFPGQGGHNEQFF.

This chain joins TRBV2 and TRBJ2-7; TCRdb indicates TRBD2, and absent DNA this call remains unverified. The length of the CDR3 is 14 residues. Per the germline V gene, CDR1 is SNHLY and CDR2 is FYNNEI. This CDR3 reads CASTPPAGVYEQYF.

V gene TRBV12-3 or TRBV12-4 combines with J gene TRBJ2-3; TCRdb selects TRBD1, and the lack of DNA leaves this call unchecked. This CDR3 comprises 14 residues. The CDR3: CASSSDRDTDTQYF.

The chain couples TRBV12-3 or TRBV12-4 to TRBJ1-4; TCRdb names TRBD1, which stays unverified in the absence of DNA. This CDR3 region has 15 residues. CDR3 protein: CASSLQGARAEKLFF.

The rearrangement joins TRBV11-2 to TRBJ2-1; TCRdb gives TRBD2 as the D gene, but with no DNA this cannot be confirmed. The germline V gene has CDR1 SGHAT and CDR2 FQNNGV. This CDR3 is 20 amino acids long. The CDR3 here is CASSSPPGLAGGSSYNEQFF. Full variable domain (remainder filled in from reference TRBV11-2 and TRBJ2-1): EAGVAQSPRYKIIEKRQSVAFWCNPISGHATLYWYQQILGQGPKLLIQFQNNGVVDDSQLPKDRFSAERLKGVDSTLKIQPAKLEDSAVYLCASSSPPGLAGGSSYNEQFFGPGTRLTVL.

The J gene is TRBJ2-1, the V gene TRBV28; there is no DNA to check the TCRdb D call of TRBD1. This CDR3 is 16 amino acids long. Germline CDR1 reads MDHEN; CDR2 reads SYDVKM. CDR3 protein: CASSFVLGGGTNEQFF.

The CDR3 sequence is CASSSYKTSWGTQTQYF. This chain joins TRBV5-1 and TRBJ2-5; TCRdb's D call, TRBD2, is unchecked because there is no DNA. Germline loops: CDR1 SGHRS, CDR2 YFSETQ. CDR3 length: 17 amino acids.

V is TRBV5-1 and J is TRBJ2-2. Germline V lookup: CDR1 SGHRS, CDR2 YFSETQ. This CDR3 spans 15 amino acids. This CDR3 reads CASSLSIWYTGELFF.

The chain couples TRBV7-2 to TRBJ1-1; the D gene TCRdb calls, TRBD1, cannot be checked with no DNA. This CDR3 comprises 11 residues. Looked up from germline, CDR1 is SGHTA and CDR2 is FQGNSA. CDR3 in amino acids: CASSLTGPAFF.

The chain is built from TRBV12-3 or TRBV12-4 and TRBJ2-3; lacking DNA, the TRBD2 call made by TCRdb goes unchecked. The CDR3 sequence is 13 residues long. CDR3 region: CASSLGHPDTQYF.

This chain links TRBV12-3 or TRBV12-4 with TRBJ1-2. The CDR3 sequence is 15 residues long. CDR3 residues: CASSFWLEGNYGYTF.